The 20 T cell receptor beta chains below all came from one sample that was sequenced in a study of shared clonotypes between healthy human individuals (dated by TCRdb to the early 2020s). The library was generated by the immunoSEQ multiplex PCR assay. Not all clones reach the TCRdb copy of this immuneACCESS table, which keeps in-frame sequences only. Checked studies attribute under half of the gap to unresolved V genes and leave the rest unexplained. For this sample the table gives hundreds of thousands of clones, of which about 96% were detected only once. 0.055% to 0.07% of the sample rests with the top ten. The specimen sequenced was naive CD4+ T cells sorted from blood. This specimen's cell subset or site label, interpreted: CD45RA+ positively selected. The source of these receptors is a young woman in good health.

The chain uses TRBV30 and TRBJ1-1; 7 positions agree with TRBD1. Germline CDR1 is GTSNPN and CDR2 is SVGIG (reference sequence). The CDR3 covers 13 residues. Trimming removed 5 bases from V and 5 bases from J; junction bases left unmatched: 8. The CDR3 sequence: CAWGLQGRTEAFF. The CDR3 nucleotides read TGTGCCTGGGGGTTACAGGGGAGGACTGAAGCTTTCTTT.

V is TRBV19 and J is TRBJ1-1; TRBD1 might be the D (6 bases). Trimming stripped 5 bases from V and 2 bases from J, with 18 bases between. Germline assignment: CDR1 LNHDA and CDR2 SQIVND (reference sequence). The CDR3 runs to 16 residues. CDR3 bases: TGTGCCAGTAGTCCCACCCAGGGGAGGGGAAACACTGAAGCTTTCTTT. Residues: CASSPTQGRGNTEAFF.

The rearrangement joins TRBV20-1 to TRBJ1-1; no reliable D call. Trimming pared 3 bases from V and 4 bases from J, leaving 6 bases between. CDR1 and CDR2 from the germline V gene are DFQATT and SNEGSKA (reference sequence). CDR3 size: 11 residues. CDR3 loop: CSARAPTEAFF. The CDR3 DNA reads TGCAGTGCTAGGGCTCCCACTGAAGCTTTCTTT.

This rearrangement joins TRBV14 to TRBJ2-5, with D maybe TRBD1 (5 bases). This CDR3 contains 15 residues. Trimming pared 2 bases from V and 5 bases from J, leaving 15 bases between. Germline CDR1 is SGHDN and CDR2 is FVKESK. CDR3 nucleotides: TGTGCCAGCAGCCAAACCTCATGGACACGGGAGACCCAGTACTTC. Protein: CASSQTSWTRETQYF.

The genes are TRBV29-1 and TRBJ2-2; the D gene is possibly TRBD2 (6 bases). This CDR3 has 14 residues. CDR1 and CDR2 from the germline V gene are SQVTM and ANQGSEA. V dropped 8 bases and J dropped 1 base, with 14 bases sitting between them. CDR3 in DNA: TGCAGCTCCACGGGGGAGGTGAACACCGGGGAGCTGTTTTTT. Encoded protein: CSSTGEVNTGELFF.

Regarding this clone: The same CDR3 arises from other DNA sequences in this sample as well. V is TRBV6-5 and J is TRBJ1-5; a weak D match, TRBD1 (5 bases). Trimming left V 2 bases short and J 4 bases short, with 12 bases between. Germline V gene data show CDR1 as MNHEY and CDR2 as SVGAGI. The CDR3 has 15 residues. In DNA, the CDR3 is TGTGCCAGCAGTTACGGGGGGGATCCTAATCAGCCCCAGCATTTT. Encoded protein: CASSYGGDPNQPQHF.

The chain uses TRBV11-2 and TRBJ2-5, with TRBD2 matching over 8 bases. The germline V gene has CDR1 SGHAT and CDR2 FQNNGV. The trim removed 4 bases at V and 4 bases at J, leaving 17 bases unmatched. The CDR3 consists of 18 residues. The CDR3 protein is CASSSGGWREERRETQYF. The CDR3 DNA reads TGTGCCAGCAGCTCGGGCGGATGGCGGGAGGAACGTCGAGAGACCCAGTACTTC.

The chain recombines TRBV18 with TRBJ1-1; 7 nucleotides align to TRBD1. Unmatched junction bases numbered 5, after V lost 3 bases and J lost 1 base. Germline CDR1 is KGHSH and CDR2 is LQKENI. The CDR3 is made up of 15 amino acids. The CDR3 bases are TGTGCCAGCTCACCCCAAAGACAGGGGAACACTGAAGCTTTCTTT. Amino acid sequence: CASSPQRQGNTEAFF.

This clone has just one count. The V gene is TRBV14, the J gene TRBJ1-3; D not resolved. The CDR3 extends over 16 amino acids. The V gene's germline CDR1 is SGHDN and CDR2 FVKESK. V was pared by 0 bases and J by 0 bases, with 9 bases between. CDR3 amino acids: CASSQDPPRSGNTIYF. CDR3 bases: TGTGCCAGCAGCCAAGATCCGCCCCGCTCTGGAAACACCATATATTTT. The whole variable domain, filled in from reference TRBV14 and TRBJ1-3, reads EAGVTQFPSHSVIEKGQTVTLRCDPISGHDNLYWYRRVMGKEIKFLLHFVKESKQDESGMPNNRFLAERTGGTYSTLKVQPAELEDSGVYFCASSQDPPRSGNTIYFGEGSWLTVV.

This clone was observed once. The chain combines TRBV14 with TRBJ2-2; 8 positions agree with TRBD1. The germline gives CDR1 SGHDN, CDR2 FVKESK. This CDR3 region has 16 residues. The junction had 4 bases not matched to a gene; V was cut back by 4 bases and J by 0 bases. CDR3 sequence reads: CASSRDRRPNTGELFF. CDR3 sequence (DNA): TGTGCCAGCAGCCGGGACAGGAGACCGAACACCGGGGAGCTGTTTTTT.

This chain connects TRBV5-5 to TRBJ2-1; D may be TRBD2 (5 bases). Germline assignment: CDR1 SGHKS and CDR2 YYEKEE (reference sequence). V was cut by 4 bases and J by 9 bases, with 14 bases left in between. The CDR3 runs 13 residues. In nucleotides, the CDR3 is TGTGCCAGCAGCCTGATAGCGTCCGTTGAGCAGTTCTTC. Translation gives CASSLIASVEQFF. Complete variable domain (other parts from reference TRBV5-5 and TRBJ2-1): DAGVTQSPTHLIKTRGQQVTLRCSPISGHKSVSWYQQVLGQGPQFIFQYYEKEERGRGNFPDRFSARQFPNYSSELNVNALLLGDSALYLCASSLIASVEQFFGPGTRLTVL.

The J gene is TRBJ2-3, the V gene TRBV4-2; 7 bases fit TRBD2. There are 19 residues in the CDR3. V was clipped by 2 bases and J by 4 bases; unmatched bases: 18. Germline loops: CDR1 LGHNA, CDR2 YNFKEQ. The CDR3 loop reads CASSQYSLAGAGGSDTQYF. In DNA form, the CDR3 reads TGTGCCAGCAGCCAATATTCTCTGGCGGGAGCGGGTGGTTCAGATACGCAGTATTTT.

V gene TRBV28 combines with J gene TRBJ1-6; 11 nucleotides match TRBD1. Per the germline V gene, CDR1 is MDHEN and CDR2 is SYDVKM. The CDR3 contains 14 residues. The ends lost 6 bases at V and 9 bases at J; junction bases unmatched: 4. The CDR3 spells CASSGGTGGSPLHF. The CDR3 DNA follows: TGTGCCAGCAGCGGAGGGACAGGGGGTTCACCCCTCCACTTT.

Here the CDR3 reads CASSSPAGSTDTQYF. The CDR3 DNA follows: TGTGCCAGCAGCTCACCGGCGGGCTCCACAGATACGCAGTATTTT. This rearrangement joins TRBV28 to TRBJ2-3, with a weak D call TRBD2 (5 bases). CDR1 and CDR2 from the germline V gene are MDHEN and SYDVKM. CDR3 size: 15 residues. V gave up 6 bases and J gave up 2 bases, with 15 bases separating them.

This clone was seen just once. This chain connects TRBV5-1 to TRBJ2-5, with TRBD2 matching over 9 bases. Germline trimming cut 0 bases from V and 0 bases from J; bases unmatched to any gene: 9. The CDR3 sequence is 18 residues long. CDR1 and CDR2 (germline): SGHRS, YFSETQ. The CDR3 DNA is TGCGCCAGCAGCTTGGCGGGGTCTAGCGGGAACTACCAAGAGACCCAGTACTTC. Translation: CASSLAGSSGNYQETQYF.

This chain connects TRBV30 to TRBJ1-5; the D is unclear. There are 14 residues in the CDR3. V lost 0 bases, J lost 2 bases, and 8 bases lay in between. Germline V gene lookup returns CDR1 GTSNPN and CDR2 SVGIG (reference sequence). CDR3 in DNA: TGTGCCTGGAGTGTACATGGGGGCAATCAGCCCCAGCATTTT. Encoded protein: CAWSVHGGNQPQHF.

The chain joins TRBV5-1 to TRBJ2-5; no clear D gene. Germline V lookup: CDR1 SGHRS, CDR2 YFSETQ. This CDR3 contains 15 residues. The V and J ends lost 5 bases and 5 bases respectively, with 19 bases between them. DNA for the CDR3: TGCGCCAGCAGTCTGGTATTGCCCACGCGGGAGACCCAGTACTTC. Amino acid sequence: CASSLVLPTRETQYF.

This chain joins TRBV28 and TRBJ2-7; 7 nucleotides align to TRBD1. The CDR3 has 13 amino acids. The germline V gene has CDR1 MDHEN and CDR2 SYDVKM. V lost 6 bases to trimming and J lost 10 bases; unmatched junction nucleotides: 12. CDR3 coding DNA: TGTGCCAGCAGCTACGAGACAGGGCCGGGACAGTACTTC. As protein: CASSYETGPGQYF.

This clone appeared a single time. The chain joins TRBV30 to TRBJ1-2; 7 positions match TRBD1. Germline CDR1 is GTSNPN and CDR2 is SVGIG (reference sequence). V lost 2 bases to trimming and J lost 6 bases; unmatched junction nucleotides: 3. The CDR3 runs 12 residues. CDR3 region: CAWSPTGNGYTF. DNA of the CDR3: TGTGCCTGGAGTCCGACAGGGAATGGCTACACCTTC.

This chain joins TRBV7-2 and TRBJ1-5; possible D gene TRBD1, 6 bases. CDR3 length: 18 residues. V dropped 5 bases and J dropped 2 bases, with 22 bases sitting between them. Germline CDR1 SGHTA, CDR2 FQGNSA. The CDR3 spells CASSPRGGRMVRNQPQHF. CDR3 DNA: TGTGCCAGCAGCCCGAGGGGGGGTCGTATGGTGCGCAATCAGCCCCAGCATTTT.